This entry concerns a single TCR beta chain. The source of the sample is a study of blood T cell repertoires in COVID-19. J was trimmed by 6 bases and V by 5 bases; bases with no gene match: 7. This CDR3 comprises 14 residues. CDR1 is MGHRA, CDR2 YSYEKL, per germline. This table comes from immunoSEQ multiplex PCR, and its TCRdb copy is limited to in-frame clones, with some not included. In the table there are hundreds of thousands of clones, roughly four fifths of which are singletons. This TCR was sampled from a woman aged 70-85 years with acute or convalescent COVID-19. V and J are TRBV4-1 and TRBJ2-3; 8 bases agree with TRBD1. Sequencing was performed on peripheral blood. This CDR3 reads CASSSRTGFDTQYF. DNA for the CDR3: TGCGCCAGCAGCTCAAGGACAGGGTTTGATACGCAGTATTTT.